This T cell receptor beta chain was sequenced during a study of cytomegalovirus exposure and HLA in healthy donors listed by TCRdb under 2017. About the investigation overall: According to an earlier analysis of a few hundred of the donors, roughly 180 million T cells yielded approximately 120 million unique TCR beta sequences and more than 250 Gb of sequence data. The study was designed to test whether signatures of past pathogen exposure could be identified by cataloging public T cell receptors. A later genetic analysis took genome-wide SNP genotypes for about 55% of the 666 donors and used that subset as a discovery cohort. Donor age, sex, ethnicity and CMV serostatus were compiled together with the repertoire data. The number of typed donors differed by locus: about 629-640 for A, B, C, DRB1 and DQB1; approximately 530 for DQA1; approximately 610 for DPA1; and roughly 490 for DPB1. To predict cytomegalovirus infection status, the study brought together high-throughput TCR immunosequencing, statistical association of individual TCRs with disease status, and machine learning. An earlier analysis of some 500 of the donors applied high-throughput TCR beta sequencing to assess whether each TCR beta V gene segment acted as functional or pseudogenic. In a later analysis, previously published TCR beta repertoires from about 670 donors were re-analyzed and high-resolution HLA genotyping was added so that TCR occurrence patterns could be studied. The study used immunosequencing to profile the T cell repertoires of several hundred subjects and linked those repertoires to cytomegalovirus serostatus. An early release that covered around 590 HLA-typed donors contained around 300 gigabases of sequencing data and 70 million to 100 million unique TCR sequences. Every repertoire in the discovery cohort had been generated on one and the same sequencing platform. The later analysis used no new phenotypic data to find candidate immune exposures, relying instead on TCR beta sequences and their occurrence across donors. A separate validation cohort of 100 to 150 different subjects was used in addition to the approximately 700-subject first cohort. Among 300 to 450 genotyped donors of the cohort, an average of about 240,000 unique TCR beta nucleotide sequences were sequenced per donor, around 20% of them non-productive. A few DR-DQ haplotypes were treated as single units for association and clustering because of strong linkage in the cohort. Among the roughly 390 genotyped donors, 81% belonged to the genetic ancestry cluster associated with self-reported Caucasian donors. HLA typing covered class I and class II loci at four-digit resolution. The paper's findings and limits, for the study overall: Strong co-occurrence of HLA alleles, especially DR and DQ, made assigning TCR associations to individual alleles difficult. Roughly uniform sequencing depth across donors was assumed in presence/absence analyses, although this assumption may not hold. In a later analysis, more than 15,000 TCR beta sequences were associated with specific HLA alleles at a false discovery rate of 0.05. A later genetic analysis associated a missense DCLRE1C variant with V-gene and J-gene trimming of TCR beta chains, and an independent cohort replicated the association. The authors suggested that the approach could potentially be generalized to other disease states and immunological phenotypes. HLA typing was unavailable for some donors at each locus, so association tests used only the typed subset. In this cohort, only TCR beta chains were sequenced, and detectable features were limited by the absence of alpha or paired-chain data. The earlier analysis of 587 of the donors excluded approximately 17 rarely observed V segments, including chromosome 9 orphons, because counts were too low. In an earlier analysis of more than 500 of the donors, most TCR beta V segments appeared in productive rearrangements about 90% or about 30% of the time, broadly matching IMGT annotations. A later analysis found that TCR association rates varied across HLA loci, with DRB1 alleles showing the most associated TCRs and HLA-C alleles the fewest. Most TCR sequences were observed very rarely across donors, whereas some public TCRs were present in many individuals. Immune exposure information for the cohort was limited to CMV serostatus. In both the original and validation cohorts, the classifier was reported to diagnose cytomegalovirus status with high specificity and sensitivity. Correlated functional status among segregating V segments might reflect linkage disequilibrium, but an unknown experimental factor could not be ruled out. In a later analysis, HLA-associated TCR beta chains were found to be more clonally expanded and to have lower generation probabilities than equally common non-associated chains. The study gave a list of under 200 TCR beta chains associated with cytomegalovirus. The 87-base-pair reads could not distinguish some IMGT-functional V segments, including TRBV6-2 and TRBV6-3, so those segments were excluded. A further reported finding was that TCR beta sequences accurately predicted the HLA-A and HLA-B alleles for most subjects in the first cohort. In vitro tests confirmed that a few of the cytomegalovirus-associated TCR beta chains recognize cytomegalovirus antigens. A group of highly shared sequence variants was considered likely to be a technical artifact of the sequencing pipeline. A later analysis reported that several top co-occurrence clusters appeared linked to parvovirus B19, influenza, CMV and Epstein-Barr virus. A later analysis found that most CMV-associated TCR beta chains appeared HLA-restricted, with HLA associations seemingly driven largely by CMV exposure. In a later genetic analysis, fewer N-insertions in productive TCRs were reported among donors in an Asian-associated ancestry cluster than the roughly 670-donor mean.

The germline V gene specifies MRHNA as CDR1 and SNTAGT as CDR2. V is cut by 6 bases and J by 1 base, and the space between the germline ends is 12 bases. Including cysteine and phenylalanine, the CDR3 has 14 amino acids. Kept here is only the CDR3 DNA, which spans 42 bases and is read in frame from base 1. Libraries were prepared through the immunoSEQ multiplex PCR assay. The multiplex PCR relied on a mix of 60 forward primers for TCR Vbeta segments and 13 reverse primers for TCR Jbeta segments. A multiplex PCR assay on genomic DNA amplified the CDR3 region of rearranged TCR beta genes. The Illumina HiSeq System was used to sequence the amplified TCR beta libraries as 87-base-pair reads. On the authors' methods: A later analysis tallied 70 million to 100 million unique TCR beta chains across the 666 repertoires, and approximately 9.9 million of those chains were shared by two or more donors. Raw reads were error-corrected and collapsed into unique sequences by a nearest-neighbor algorithm in which closely related sequences were merged to remove PCR and sequencing errors. Alignment of CDR3 sequences to IMGT reference sequences was used to assign V, D and J gene segments. For a sequence to be retained, a match of at least six nucleotides was required to both a V gene segment and a J gene segment. A rearrangement was called productive if the CDR3 had no stop codons and remained in frame with V and J, and every other rearrangement was called non-productive. Following IMGT convention, CDR3 was defined as the stretch from the second conserved V-encoded cysteine up to the conserved J-encoded phenylalanine. Sequences without an unambiguous match to a single V gene segment were excluded from the earlier analysis of approximately 600 of the donors. An earlier analysis of about 600 of the donors called V segments functional above 56.7% productive rearrangements and segregating when the between-donor standard deviation exceeded 5%. A statistical classification framework was built for diagnosing cytomegalovirus status from the catalog of TCR beta chain sequences. In a later analysis, TCR nucleotide sequences were compared against IMGT/GENE-DB human TR gene sequences so that V and J genes could be assigned. Using the TCRdist pipeline, a later analysis assigned CDR3 sequences along with most-parsimonious VDJ recombination scenarios. A later analysis defined each TCR beta chain by its CDR3 amino acid sequence plus V-gene family, and excluded reads lacking a unique V-gene family. To address suspected cross-contamination and a sequencing artifact, a later analysis removed some 620 highly shared, low-generation-probability nucleotide sequences. In a later analysis, a clonal expansion index was calculated for each public chain from normalized within-repertoire ranks of inferred template counts. In a later analysis, generation probabilities were computed with a VDJ recombination model fitted to out-of-frame rearrangements, and the resulting probabilities were checked against IGoR. In a later analysis, TCR-TCR, TCR-HLA and TCR-CMV co-occurrence was scored with hypergeometric tests, and a repertoire-size bias correction was applied to TCR pairs. False discovery rates were estimated in a later analysis by permuting HLA or CMV assignments 20 times. In a later analysis, co-occurring TCRs were grouped with DBSCAN, and TCRdist sequence similarity was added when clustering was performed within HLA-allele-positive subsets. Repertoires with fewer than 30,000 or more than 120,000 public chains were left out of co-occurrence clustering, as were roughly five repertoires with anomalous nucleotide sharing. TCRdb obtained this table from immuneACCESS and retained in-frame rearrangements with V and J assigned. These tables miss some clones; where compared with another copy, unresolved V genes account for less than half of the shortfall, and the remainder is unexplained. The DNA was the basis for D and trimming; V, J and clone size are from that table. The sample includes 130,000 or so clones, with roughly 77% observed a single time. About 3.5% of the sample lies in the top ten.

This clone has only one observation. Its antigen has not been determined. No much larger clone exists at a distance of one base, and base qualities are not known. In total, just over 650 healthy bone marrow donors made up the cohort. All cohort members were sampled while nominally healthy, although unrecorded immune exposures were likely present. The donor was CMV seronegative and was included in the group of under 450 seronegative cohort members. A peripheral blood sample was provided by each donor, and peripheral blood mononuclear cells were used for TCR beta sequencing. The Qiagen DNeasy Blood Extraction Kit was used to extract genomic DNA from the blood cell samples.

The receptor was isolated from a middle-aged man in good health and CMV-seronegative. The sequenced sample was PBMCs. The rearrangement joined TRBV6-4 to TRBJ1-1; the D gene is perhaps TRBD1, from 5 matching bases. For the CDR3, the sequence is CASREQEANTEAFF. The nucleotide sequence is given as TGTGCCAGCAGGGAACAGGAAGCGAACACTGAAGCTTTCTTT.